This TCR beta chain stems from a study of CD8+CD57+ T cells in acquired aplastic anemia. The overall study: DNA per sorted CD4+ or CD8+ sample ranged about 0.2 to 30 ug, averaging roughly 3.2 ug.

Germline V CDR1 and CDR2: SNHLY, FYNNEI. V trimming: 6 bases; J trimming: 6 bases; junction bases outside the gene matches: 5. This CDR3 region has 14 residues. Genomic DNA templated the TCR beta VDJ and CDR3 profiling. TCRdb fed the reads into MiXCR, producing one record per CDR3 protein. Among some 290,000 distinct CDR3 sequences listed, around 60% were seen once. The chain links TRBV2 to TRBJ2-2; 9 bases align to TRBD2. The TCR sequence derives from a human donor with severe aplastic anemia or a healthy control (not recorded which). The specimen sequenced was sorted CD4+, CD8+, or CD8+CD57+ T cells (not recorded which) from PBMCs. The CDR3 nucleotides are TGTGCCAGCAGGAGCGGGGGGACGCCCGGGGAGCTGTTTTTT. As protein: CASRSGGTPGELFF.